This T cell receptor beta chain was retrieved from a study of regulatory T cells in long-lasting Graves disease. Study in general: Under 3 months of antithyroid drugs had been taken by newly diagnosed Graves' patients.

With iRepertoire HTBI primers and Arm-PCR of CDR3 regions, TCR beta libraries were built. A single record per CDR3 protein comes from TCRdb applying MiXCR to the multiplex PCR reads. The repertoire has about 460,000 distinct CDR3 sequences, 12% to 15% of them found once; the top ten carry about 15%. Specified time point: newly diagnosed GD, antithyroid drugs for less than 3 months. Construction of the TCR library relied on RNA isolated from PBMCs. With EDTA tubes as the receptacles, approximately 10 milliliters of peripheral blood were drawn. CDR1 is LNHDA, CDR2 SQIVND, per germline (reference sequence). CDR3 size: 17 residues. V was pared by 6 bases and J by 3 bases, with 22 bases between. This sample was also put to use in a study of T cells in Graves' hyperthyroidism and ophthalmopathy. That paper states: Diagnosis of hyperthyroidism was new in patients aged 18 to 65, and its duration was under 2 months. A first-round RT-PCR of the TCR CDR3 used the HTBI primer set.

The clonotype was recovered from a woman between 50 and 59 years old with Graves disease. Sample: peripheral blood mononuclear cells (PBMCs), taken at new diagnosis, from a patient treated with antithyroid drugs. J is TRBJ2-3 and V is TRBV19, with a tentative D call TRBD1 (7 bases). The CDR3 spells CASSNTQGGYGTDTQYF. The CDR3 DNA is TGTGCCAGTAGCAACACCCAGGGGGGCTATGGAACAGATACGCAGTATTTT.